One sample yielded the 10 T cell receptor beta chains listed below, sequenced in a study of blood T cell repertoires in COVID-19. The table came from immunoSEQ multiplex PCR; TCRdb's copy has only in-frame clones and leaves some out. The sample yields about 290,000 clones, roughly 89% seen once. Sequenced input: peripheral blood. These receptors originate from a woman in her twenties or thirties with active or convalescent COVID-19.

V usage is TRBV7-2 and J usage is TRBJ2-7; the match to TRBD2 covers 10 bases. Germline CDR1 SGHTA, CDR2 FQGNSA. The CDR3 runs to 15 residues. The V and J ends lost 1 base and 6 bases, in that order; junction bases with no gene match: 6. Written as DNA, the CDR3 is TGTGCCAGCAGCTTAGGTGCAGCGGGGGGGCGCGAGCAGTACTTC. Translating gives CASSLGAAGGREQYF. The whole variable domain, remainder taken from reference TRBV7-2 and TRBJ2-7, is GAGVSQSPSNKVTEKGKDVELRCDPISGHTALYWYRQSLGQGLEFLIYFQGNSAPDKSGLPSDRFSAERTGGSVSTLTIQRTQQEDSAVYLCASSLGAAGGREQYFGPGTRLTVT.

CDR3: CASSPGTVNTEAFF. The CDR3 nucleotides read TGTGCCAGCTCACCCGGGACAGTCAACACTGAAGCTTTCTTT. The rearrangement uses TRBV18 and TRBJ1-1; TRBD1 aligns across 7 bases. CDR1 is KGHSH and CDR2 is LQKENI in the germline V gene. The CDR3 spans 14 residues. V was clipped by 3 bases and J by 2 bases; unmatched bases: 3.

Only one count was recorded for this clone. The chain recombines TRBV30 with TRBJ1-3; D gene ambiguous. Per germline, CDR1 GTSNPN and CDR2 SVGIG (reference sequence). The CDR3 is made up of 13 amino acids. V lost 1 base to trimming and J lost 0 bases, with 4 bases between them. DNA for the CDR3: TGTGCCTGGAGTGACGGCTCTGGAAACACCATATATTTT. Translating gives CAWSDGSGNTIYF.

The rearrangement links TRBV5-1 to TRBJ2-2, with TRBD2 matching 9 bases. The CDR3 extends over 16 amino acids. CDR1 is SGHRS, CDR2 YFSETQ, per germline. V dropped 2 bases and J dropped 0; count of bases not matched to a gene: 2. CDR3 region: CASSLRGGANTGELFF. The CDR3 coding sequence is TGCGCCAGCAGCTTACGCGGGGGGGCGAACACCGGGGAGCTGTTTTTT.

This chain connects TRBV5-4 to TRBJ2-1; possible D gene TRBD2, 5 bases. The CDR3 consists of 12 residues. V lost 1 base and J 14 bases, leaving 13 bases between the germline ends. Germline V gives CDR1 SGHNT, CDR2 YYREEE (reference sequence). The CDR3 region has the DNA TGTGCCAGCAGCTTGCTCGGGGAAAGTGAGTTCTTC. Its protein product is CASSLLGESEFF.

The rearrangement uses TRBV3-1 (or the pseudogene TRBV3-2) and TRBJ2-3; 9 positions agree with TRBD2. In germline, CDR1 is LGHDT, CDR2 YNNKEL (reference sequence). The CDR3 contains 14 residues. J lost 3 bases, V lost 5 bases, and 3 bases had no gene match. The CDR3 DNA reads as TGTGCCAGCAGCTATCTAGCGGGGACAGATACGCAGTATTTT. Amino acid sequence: CASSYLAGTDTQYF.

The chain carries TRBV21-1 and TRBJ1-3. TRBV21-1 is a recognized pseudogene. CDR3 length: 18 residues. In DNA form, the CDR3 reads TGTGCCAGCACCCCGGGATATAAAATAATATACTCTGGAAACACCATATATTTT. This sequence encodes CASTPGYKIIYSGNTIYF.

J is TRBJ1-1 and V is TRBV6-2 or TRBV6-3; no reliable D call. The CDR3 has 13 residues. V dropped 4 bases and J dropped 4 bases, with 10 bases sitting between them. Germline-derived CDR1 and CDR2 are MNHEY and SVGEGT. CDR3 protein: CASSFGPSTEAFF. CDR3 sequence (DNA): TGTGCCAGCAGTTTTGGGCCTTCCACTGAAGCTTTCTTT.

The CDR3, as DNA: TGTGCCAGCAGCTCCCTACTAGGTCGGTACGAGCAGTACTTC. It specifies CASSSLLGRYEQYF. The V and J genes are TRBV7-2 and TRBJ2-7; D is perhaps TRBD2 (5 bases). V gave up 4 bases and J gave up 4 bases, with 14 bases separating them. Germline V gene sequence: CDR1 SGHTA, CDR2 FQGNSA. The CDR3 runs 14 residues.

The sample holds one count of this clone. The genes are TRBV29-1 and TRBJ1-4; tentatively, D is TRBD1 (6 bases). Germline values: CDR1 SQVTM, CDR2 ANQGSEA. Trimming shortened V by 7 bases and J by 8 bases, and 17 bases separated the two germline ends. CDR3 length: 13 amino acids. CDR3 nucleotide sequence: TGCAGCGGGAAGGGGGGGGCAGAGGAAAAACTGTTTTTT. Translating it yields CSGKGGAEEKLFF.